The T cell receptor (beta chain) described here comes from a study of identical twins (dated by TCRdb to between 2015 and 2016). Study-wide context: To test whether fetal clonotypes persist, this study deep-sequenced TCR alpha and beta repertoires from monozygotic twins, from unrelated adults of various ages, and from cord blood. To rule out contamination, replicate twin experiments were performed at different times with different library preparation protocols. Study-wide findings and limitations: Fewer insertions were carried by abundant cord blood beta clonotypes, a similar but weaker trend appeared in young adult naive repertoires, and no such trend appeared in memory repertoires. Out-of-frame TCR alpha sequences shared between twins showed an excess of low generation-probability sequences compared with coincidental sharing between unrelated individuals. Excess twin sharing in beta out-of-frame sequences was weaker because fewer shared sequences lowered the signal-to-noise ratio. Zero-insertion analyses could be partly confounded by invariant T cells such as MAIT and iNKT, although diverse VJ usage argued against such confounding for most clonotypes. Out-of-frame TCR alpha sharing in monozygotic twins was systematically underestimated by recombination models, whereas sharing between unrelated individuals was in agreement with the recombination models. Conclusions relied on cross-sectional statistical analysis, since the same donors could not be followed over many years.

All donors were healthy Caucasians. Comment on this clonotype: Its antigen is unknown. No much larger clonotype is one base removed from it; base qualities were not supplied.

The method behind the library was 5' RACE. Sequencing relied on an Illumina HiSeq 2000. Template switching added a universal primer binding site, and the final cDNA carried a unique molecular identifier that allowed TCR cDNA molecules to be counted accurately. Specific primers in the conserved constant-segment region were used to synthesize first-strand cDNA for TCR alpha and beta chains. Each cDNA library was double barcoded, with a SMART-Mk sample barcode plus Illumina barcodes, to control for contamination. TruSeq adapter sequences and Illumina sample barcodes were added in two successive PCR steps. The Illumina HiSeq platform was used with custom primers to sequence TCR alpha and beta cDNA libraries. On the study's bioinformatics: MiGEC was used to process raw reads and extract unique molecular identifiers, and MiXCR was used to find CDR3 positions. For each individual, recombination models were inferred using an EM algorithm with the repgenHMM and IGoR tools. Shared clonotypes were analyzed with the tcR package in R, and sharing was normalized by the product of cloneset sizes. Out-of-frame nonproductive sequences were analyzed to study raw recombination free of thymic and clonal selection effects. TCRdb reprocessed the public reads (quality trimming at Q25 with fastp, clone calling with MiXCR) and kept in-frame beta chains. Identical CDR3 protein sequences are pooled into one entry, listed with their most common genes and DNA. The V and J calls follow TCRdb's processing rather than the paper's. Across this sample there are 1.5 million to 2 million distinct CDR3 sequences, with about 32% seen only once. About 0.27% of the sample belongs to the ten largest clones.

The receptor was derived from a newborn girl in good health. The sample comprised cord blood.

The CDR3 reads as follows: CSAPRTTGRYEQYF. The DNA reads TGCAGTGCTCCCCGCACCACGGGGCGTTACGAGCAGTACTTC. The receptor chain draws on TRBV20-1 and TRBJ2-7; the D call is possibly TRBD1 or TRBD2, each sharing 5 bases. The CDR3 numbers 14 residues from cysteine through phenylalanine. Kept here is only the CDR3 DNA, which spans 42 bases and is read in frame from base 1. A distance of 18 bases separates the germline ends of V and J, which lose 5 bases and 4 bases respectively. CDR1 and CDR2, looked up from the germline V gene (reference sequence), are DFQATT and SNEGSKA.